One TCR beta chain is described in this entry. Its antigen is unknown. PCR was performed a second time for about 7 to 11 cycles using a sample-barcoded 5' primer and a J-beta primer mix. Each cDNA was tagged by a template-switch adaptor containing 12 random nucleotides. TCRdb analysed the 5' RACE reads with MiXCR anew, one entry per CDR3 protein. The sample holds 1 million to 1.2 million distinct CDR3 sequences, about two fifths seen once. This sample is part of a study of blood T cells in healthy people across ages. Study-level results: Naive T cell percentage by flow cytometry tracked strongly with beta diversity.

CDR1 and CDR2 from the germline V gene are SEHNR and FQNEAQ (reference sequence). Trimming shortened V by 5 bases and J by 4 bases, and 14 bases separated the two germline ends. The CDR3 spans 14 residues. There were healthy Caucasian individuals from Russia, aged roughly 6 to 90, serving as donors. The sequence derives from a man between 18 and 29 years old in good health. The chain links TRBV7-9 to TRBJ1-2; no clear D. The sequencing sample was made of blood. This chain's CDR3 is CASSPPSGFYGYTF. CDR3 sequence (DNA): TGTGCCAGCAGCCCACCTTCCGGCTTCTATGGCTACACCTTC.